The clone carrying this TCR beta chain was detected once. Previously, flow cytometry had revealed CD8+CD57+ cell expansion in the patients chosen for sequencing. This entry belongs to a study of CD8+CD57+ T cells in acquired aplastic anemia. The germline V gene encodes CDR1 LNHDA and CDR2 SQIVND (reference sequence). The CDR3 sequence is 18 residues long. The V gene end was trimmed by 7 bases and the J gene end by 3 bases; junction bases not matched to a gene: 15. Genomic DNA served as template for TCR beta VDJ and CDR3 profiling. One entry per CDR3 protein results from TCRdb running MiXCR on the reads. In the table there are roughly 93,000 distinct CDR3 sequences, 55% to 80% of which are singletons.

The rearrangement joins TRBV19 to TRBJ1-2; 12 positions agree with TRBD1. This clonotype was obtained from a human donor with aplastic anemia. The sequencing sample was made of sorted CD4+, CD8+, or CD8+CD57+ T cells (not recorded which) from PBMCs. The CDR3 loop is CASIPNPGQGASHYGYTF. CDR3 in DNA: TGTGCCAGTATTCCCAACCCGGGACAGGGGGCGAGTCACTATGGCTACACCTTC.